The rows below give T cell receptor beta chains drawn from one sample of a study of cytomegalovirus exposure and HLA in healthy donors. Generated by immunoSEQ multiplex PCR, the TCRdb table keeps only in-frame clones and is missing some. The repertoire holds tens of thousands of clones, with 92% as singletons. The sequencing sample was made of PBMCs. These receptors originate from a man aged 18 to 30 in good health and CMV-seronegative. The CDR3 runs from the conserved cysteine through the conserved F or W. The D gene is left open where the match is weak. Only some rows state a clone size, as once, few, many or a class for expanded clones.

. | TRBJ2-1 | . | TRBV18 | CASSPRDTGDEQFF | TGTGCCAGCTCACCCCGGGACACAGGCGATGAGCAGTTCTTC
once | TRBJ2-7 | . | TRBV15 | CATSETGSYEQYF | TGTGCCACCAGTGAGACAGGCTCCTACGAGCAGTACTTC
. | TRBJ1-1 | TRBD1 | TRBV5-4 | CASSLKRQGVNTEAFF | TGTGCCAGCAGCTTGAAACGCCAGGGGGTGAACACTGAAGCTTTCTTT
. | TRBJ1-2 | . | TRBV5-6 | CASSLVQDYGYTF | TGTGCCAGCAGCTTGGTTCAGGACTATGGCTACACCTTC
once | TRBJ2-1 | TRBD2 | TRBV19 | CASSVPDTSGGANEQFF | TGTGCCAGTAGTGTCCCAGATACGAGCGGGGGGGCCAATGAGCAGTTCTTC
. | TRBJ2-1 | . | TRBV6-1 | CASSESRTSFPYNEQFF | TGTGCCAGCAGTGAAAGCCGAACTAGTTTTCCCTACAATGAGCAGTTCTTC
. | TRBJ2-3 | . | TRBV6-5 | CASSYPKATDTQYF | TGTGCCAGCAGTTACCCCAAAGCCACAGATACGCAGTATTTT
. | TRBJ2-1 | TRBD2 | TRBV6-5 | CASRHTGTGGEQFF | TGTGCCAGCAGACACACCGGGACGGGGGGTGAGCAGTTCTTC
. | TRBJ2-7 | . | TRBV5-4 | CASSLAAGQANYEQYF | TGTGCCAGCAGCTTGGCCGCAGGGCAGGCCAACTACGAGCAGTACTTC
. | TRBJ1-6 | . | TRBV9 | CASSSSDYPPLHF | TGTGCCAGCAGCTCCTCGGACTATCCACCCCTCCACTTT
. | TRBJ1-2 | TRBD1 | TRBV6-5 | CASSYSDRAYGYTF | TGTGCCAGCAGTTACTCGGACAGGGCCTATGGCTACACCTTC
. | TRBJ1-1 | TRBD1 | TRBV6-5 | CASSYRGLGDTEAFF | TGTGCCAGCAGTTACAGGGGGCTGGGGGACACTGAAGCTTTCTTT
. | TRBJ1-1 | TRBD1 | TRBV9 | CASSVVGGRTEAFF | TGTGCCAGCAGCGTAGTAGGGGGCAGGACTGAAGCTTTCTTT
. | TRBJ2-2 | TRBD1 | TRBV29-1 | CSVDSGGNTGELFF | TGCAGCGTTGATTCAGGGGGCAACACCGGGGAGCTGTTTTTT
. | TRBJ2-1 | TRBD2 | TRBV7-2 | CASSLAGGPHEQFF | TGTGCCAGCAGCTTAGCGGGAGGGCCTCATGAGCAGTTCTTC
once | TRBJ2-3 | . | TRBV7-6 | CASSGGGMDTQYF | TGTGCCAGCTCTGGCGGGGGCATGGATACGCAGTATTTT
. | TRBJ2-1 | TRBD1 | TRBV30 | CALGDRENEQFF | TGTGCCTTGGGCGACAGGGAGAATGAGCAGTTCTTC
few | TRBJ2-5 | TRBD2 | TRBV6-6 | CASRTSGGPGETQYF | TGTGCCAGCAGAACTAGCGGGGGGCCGGGTGAGACCCAGTACTTC
once | TRBJ2-1 | TRBD2 | TRBV13 | CASSGGDYSYNEQFF | TGTGCCTCATCAGGTGGGGACTACTCCTACAATGAGCAGTTCTTC
. | TRBJ2-1 | . | TRBV7-2 | CASSLGAYNEQFF | TGTGCCAGCAGCTTAGGGGCATACAATGAGCAGTTCTTC
. | TRBJ2-4 | TRBD2 | TRBV7-2 | CASSLAPPSGAKNIQYF | TGTGCCAGCAGCTTAGCGCCTCCTAGCGGGGCCAAAAACATTCAGTACTTC
. | TRBJ1-1 | . | TRBV11-2 | CASSRGGLNTEAFF | TGTGCCAGCAGCCGGGGGGGGTTGAACACTGAAGCTTTCTTT
. | TRBJ2-2 | . | TRBV27 | CASSLSVQTNTGELFF | TGTGCCAGCAGTTTATCGGTACAAACGAACACCGGGGAGCTGTTTTTT
once | TRBJ2-7 | TRBD1 | TRBV5-6 | CASHGQGAEQYF | TGTGCCAGCCACGGACAGGGTGCCGAGCAGTACTTC
. | TRBJ1-3 | . | TRBV6-6 | CASSTTGHSGNTIYF | TGTGCCAGCAGTACTACAGGGCACTCTGGAAACACCATATATTTT
. | TRBJ1-2 | . | TRBV2 | CASSGTAVNYGYTF | TGTGCCAGCAGTGGGACAGCTGTAAACTATGGCTACACCTTC
. | TRBJ1-2 | TRBD1 | TRBV15 | CATSRGQGKGYTF | TGTGCCACCAGCAGAGGACAGGGTAAAGGCTACACCTTC
. | TRBJ2-7 | TRBD2 | TRBV10-2 | CASAERAGVPILYEQYF | TGCGCCAGCGCGGAGCGGGCGGGAGTACCCATTCTCTACGAGCAGTACTTC
. | TRBJ2-2 | TRBD1 | TRBV6-4 | CASRLTGEAGELFF | TGTGCCAGCAGGCTGACAGGGGAGGCCGGGGAGCTGTTTTTT
. | TRBJ2-1 | . | TRBV27 | CASRPDRDNEQFF | TGTGCCAGCAGACCGGACAGAGACAATGAGCAGTTCTTC